This T cell receptor beta chain was retrieved from a study of Graves' ophthalmopathy and Graves' hyperthyroidism. Study at large: No ophthalmopathy within 18 months of follow-up signified stable hyperthyroidism.

Comment on this clonotype: Antigen specificity is unknown. Compared with germline, one end of the junction differs, possibly owing to a read error.

In germline, CDR1 is SGHTA, CDR2 FQGTGA. The CDR3 sequence is 18 residues long. Amplification of TCR beta CDR3 regions used RNA transcripts. Amplification began with first-round RT-PCR using HTBI primers, then second-round multiplex PCR was performed. From the multiplex PCR reads, TCRdb called clonotypes with MiXCR, one entry per CDR3 protein. The table lists over a million distinct CDR3 sequences, about two fifths of them singletons. Among the hyperthyroidism patients, all were newly diagnosed, aged 18 to 65, with under 2 months' duration. Study outcomes and limitations: Most thyroid clonotypes with frequency above 0.001 were detected in blood too.

Material for sequencing was peripheral blood or thyroid tissue (not recorded which). The clonotype comes from an adult man with Graves' hyperthyroidism. This chain joins TRBV7-3 and TRBJ2-6, with 13 bases aligning to TRBD2. As DNA, the CDR3 is TGTGCCAGCAGACCAACTAGCGGGAGGGCCTCTGGGGCCAACGTCCTGATTTTC. It specifies CASRPTSGRASGANVLIF.